These T cell receptor beta chains were read from a single sample in a study of OX40 agonist ivuxolimab in advanced cancers. Libraries were prepared by immunoSEQ multiplex PCR; TCRdb keeps only in-frame clonotypes and omits some of them. The sample lists 72,000 or so clones; about 86% were seen once. Material: CD4+ or CD8+ T cells sorted from blood, obtained in a trial of the OX40 agonist ivuxolimab. Source of these receptors: an adult with an advanced solid tumor such as melanoma, head and neck, liver or kidney cancer. Each CDR3 is given with its conserved first and last residue. The D gene is left open where the match is weak. Where a row states a size, it is once, few, many or the class of an expanded clone; other rows omit it.

V gene	J gene	D gene	clone size	CDR3 protein	CDR3 DNA
TRBV6-6	TRBJ2-7	TRBD2	.	CASSTSGNLYEQYF	TGTGCCAGTTCGACTAGCGGGAACCTCTACGAGCAGTACTTC
TRBV7-2	TRBJ1-5	.	.	CASSLAGGQPQHF	TGTGCCAGCAGCTTAGCCGGGGGTCAGCCCCAGCATTTT
TRBV28	TRBJ1-2	.	few	CASTLYPNYGYTF	TGTGCCAGCACCTTGTATCCAAACTATGGCTACACCTTC
TRBV23-1	TRBJ2-7	.	.	CASNGDFYEQYF	TGCGCCAGCAATGGGGACTTTTACGAGCAGTACTTC
TRBV11-2	TRBJ1-5	.	once	CASSPGQPQHF	TGTGCCAGCAGCCCCGGACAGCCCCAGCATTTT
TRBV6-6	TRBJ1-5	TRBD1	.	CASSSTGNGQPQHF	TGTGCCAGCAGTTCGACAGGGAATGGGCAGCCCCAGCATTTT
TRBV7-3	TRBJ2-2	TRBD1	.	CASSPHNRGSSAGELFF	TGTGCCAGCAGCCCACATAACAGGGGAAGTAGCGCCGGGGAGCTGTTTTTT
TRBV6-1	TRBJ1-5	TRBD1	.	CASRETGSNQPQHF	TGTGCCAGCAGAGAGACAGGGTCGAATCAGCCCCAGCATTTT
TRBV5-8	TRBJ2-5	.	.	CASSLWGRETQYF	TGTGCCAGCAGCTTATGGGGCCGGGAGACCCAGTACTTC
TRBV6-5	TRBJ2-7	TRBD1	.	CASSRATGFHEQYF	TGTGCCAGCAGCCGAGCGACAGGGTTTCACGAGCAGTACTTC
TRBV30	TRBJ1-3	.	.	CAWTSGGRMESGNTIYF	TGTGCCTGGACCTCTGGGGGCCGGATGGAGTCTGGAAACACCATATATTTT
TRBV30	TRBJ2-7	TRBD1	.	CAWSAGQGARGGYEQYF	TGTGCCTGGAGTGCGGGACAGGGGGCGCGTGGGGGCTACGAGCAGTACTTC
TRBV28	TRBJ2-5	.	once	CASSPGRGRGTQYF	TGTGCCAGCAGTCCAGGACGAGGTCGAGGGACCCAGTACTTC
TRBV19	TRBJ2-2	TRBD1	.	CASSSRGTGGNTGELFF	TGTGCCAGTAGTTCGAGGGGGACAGGGGGGAACACCGGGGAGCTGTTTTTT
TRBV5-6	TRBJ2-1	.	once	CASSLYPGDNEWFF	TGTGCCAGCAGCCTATACCCGGGAGACAATGAGTGGTTCTTC
TRBV9	TRBJ2-5	.	.	CASSTAPTGRETQYF	TGTGCCAGCAGCACCGCTCCAACAGGGCGGGAGACCCAGTACTTC
TRBV5-1	TRBJ2-3	TRBD2	.	CASSPGQVSGLAGGPRTDTQYF	TGCGCCAGCAGCCCGGGACAAGTGTCGGGACTAGCGGGAGGGCCTCGTACAGATACGCAGTATTTT
TRBV5-1	TRBJ2-7	.	.	CASSDRDEQYF	TGCGCCAGCAGCGACAGAGACGAGCAGTACTTC
TRBV5-4	TRBJ1-1	.	.	CASSDEEDTEAFF	TGTGCCAGCAGCGACGAGGAAGACACTGAAGCTTTCTTT
TRBV4-3	TRBJ2-7	TRBD1	.	CASSQATTLGQGKYEQYF	TGCGCCAGCAGCCAAGCGACGACCTTGGGACAGGGAAAATACGAGCAGTACTTC
TRBV9	TRBJ1-2	.	.	CASSVGTDQLNYGYTF	TGTGCCAGCAGCGTAGGAACCGATCAGCTTAACTATGGCTACACCTTC
TRBV5-6	TRBJ2-1	TRBD1	once	CASSILTGGVTNEQFF	TGTGCCAGCAGCATCCTGACAGGGGGAGTAACCAATGAGCAGTTCTTC
TRBV5-4	TRBJ1-1	.	once	CASSLEAGRLVNTEAFF	TGTGCCAGCAGCTTGGAGGCAGGGAGGCTGGTGAACACTGAAGCTTTCTTT